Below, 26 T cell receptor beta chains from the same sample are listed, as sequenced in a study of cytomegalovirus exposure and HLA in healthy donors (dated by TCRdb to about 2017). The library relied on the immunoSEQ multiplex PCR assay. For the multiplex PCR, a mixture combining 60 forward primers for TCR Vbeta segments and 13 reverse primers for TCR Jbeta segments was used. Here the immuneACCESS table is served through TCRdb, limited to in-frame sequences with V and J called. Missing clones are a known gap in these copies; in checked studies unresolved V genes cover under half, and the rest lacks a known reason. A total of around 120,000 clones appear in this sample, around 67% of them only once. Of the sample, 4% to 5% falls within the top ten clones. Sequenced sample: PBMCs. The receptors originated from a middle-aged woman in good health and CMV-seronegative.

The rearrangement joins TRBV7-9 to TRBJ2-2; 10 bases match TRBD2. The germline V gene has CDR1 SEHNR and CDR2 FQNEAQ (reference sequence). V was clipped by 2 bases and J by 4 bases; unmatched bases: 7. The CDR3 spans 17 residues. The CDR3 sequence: CASSLPSGGAITGELFF. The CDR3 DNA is TGTGCCAGCAGCTTACCGAGCGGGGGGGCGATCACCGGGGAGCTGTTTTTT.

CDR3 sequence (DNA): TGTGCCAGCAGCTCACGACAGAGCTCCTATAATTCACCCCTCCACTTT. It encodes CASSSRQSSYNSPLHF. This chain connects TRBV9 to TRBJ1-6; D may be TRBD1 (5 bases). V was shortened by 4 bases and J by 0 bases, with 11 bases between the two germline ends. This CDR3 has 16 residues. Germline CDR1 SGDLS, CDR2 YYNGEE. Full variable domain (outside the CDR3, taken from reference TRBV9 and TRBJ1-6): DSGVTQTPKHLITATGQRVTLRCSPRSGDLSVYWYQQSLDQGLQFLIQYYNGEERAKGNILERFSAQQFPDLHSELNLSSLELGDSALYFCASSSRQSSYNSPLHFGNGTRLTVT.

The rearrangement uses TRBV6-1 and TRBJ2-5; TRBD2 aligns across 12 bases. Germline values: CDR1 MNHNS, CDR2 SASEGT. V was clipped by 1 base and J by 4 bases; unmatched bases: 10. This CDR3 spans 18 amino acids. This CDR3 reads CASSEGLLAGGLGETQYF. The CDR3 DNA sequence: TGTGCCAGCAGTGAAGGCCTTCTAGCGGGGGGGCTCGGAGAGACCCAGTACTTC.

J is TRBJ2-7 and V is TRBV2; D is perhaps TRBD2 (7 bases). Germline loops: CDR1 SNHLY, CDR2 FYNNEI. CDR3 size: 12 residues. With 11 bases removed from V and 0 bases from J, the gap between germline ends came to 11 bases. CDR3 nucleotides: TGTGCCGGGGGGGGGCCCTCCTACGAGCAGTACTTC. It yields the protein CAGGGPSYEQYF.

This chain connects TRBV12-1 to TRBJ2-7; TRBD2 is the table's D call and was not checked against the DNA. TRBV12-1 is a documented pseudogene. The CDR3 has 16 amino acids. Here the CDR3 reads CASSLTGTSRTYEQYF. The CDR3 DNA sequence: TGTGCCAGCAGCTTAACCGGGACTAGCAGAACCTACGAGCAGTACTTC.

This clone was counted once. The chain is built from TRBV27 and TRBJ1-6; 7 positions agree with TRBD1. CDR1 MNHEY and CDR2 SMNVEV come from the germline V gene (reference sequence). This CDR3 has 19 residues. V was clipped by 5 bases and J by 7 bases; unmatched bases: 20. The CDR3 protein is CASSPSRTGIAVGNSPLHF. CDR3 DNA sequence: TGTGCCAGCAGTCCCTCCCGGACAGGAATAGCAGTGGGGAATTCACCCCTCCACTTT.

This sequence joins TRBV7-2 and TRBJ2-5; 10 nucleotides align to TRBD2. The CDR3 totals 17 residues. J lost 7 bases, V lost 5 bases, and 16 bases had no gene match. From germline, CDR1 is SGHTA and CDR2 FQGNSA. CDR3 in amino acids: CASSPTSGAGGGGTQYF. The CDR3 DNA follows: TGTGCCAGCAGCCCCACTAGTGGAGCGGGAGGGGGGGGGACCCAGTACTTC.

This CDR3 reads CASSRLDSSTDTQYF. In DNA, the CDR3 is TGTGCCAGCAGCCGCCTCGACAGCTCGACAGATACGCAGTATTTT. The V call is TRBV7-2, the J call TRBJ2-3; possible D gene TRBD1, 5 bases. V lost 5 bases and J 3 bases, leaving 15 bases between the germline ends. The CDR3 is made up of 15 amino acids. The germline V gene encodes CDR1 SGHTA and CDR2 FQGNSA.

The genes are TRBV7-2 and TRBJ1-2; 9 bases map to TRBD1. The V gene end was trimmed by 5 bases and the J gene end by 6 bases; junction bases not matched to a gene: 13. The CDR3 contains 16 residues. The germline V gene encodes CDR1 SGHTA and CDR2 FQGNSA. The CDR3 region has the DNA TGTGCCAGCAGCGGGCGGACAGGGGCCCCGGGGGATGGCTACACCTTC. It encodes CASSGRTGAPGDGYTF.

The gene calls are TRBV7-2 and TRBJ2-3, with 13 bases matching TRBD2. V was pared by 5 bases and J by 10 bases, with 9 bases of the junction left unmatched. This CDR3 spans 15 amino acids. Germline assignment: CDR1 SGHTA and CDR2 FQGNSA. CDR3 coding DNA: TGTGCCAGCAGCACTCGGACTAGCGGGAGTTCACCGCAGTATTTT. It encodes CASSTRTSGSSPQYF.

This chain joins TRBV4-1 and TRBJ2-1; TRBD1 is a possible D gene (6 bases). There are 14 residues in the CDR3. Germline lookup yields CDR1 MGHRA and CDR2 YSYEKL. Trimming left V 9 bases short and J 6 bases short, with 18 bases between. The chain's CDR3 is CARIFYRVRNEQFF. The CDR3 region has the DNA TGCGCCAGGATTTTCTACAGGGTGCGCAATGAGCAGTTCTTC.

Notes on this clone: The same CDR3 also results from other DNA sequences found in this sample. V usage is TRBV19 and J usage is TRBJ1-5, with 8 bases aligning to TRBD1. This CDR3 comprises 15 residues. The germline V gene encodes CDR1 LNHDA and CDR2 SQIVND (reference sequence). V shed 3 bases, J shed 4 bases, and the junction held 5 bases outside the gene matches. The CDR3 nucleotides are TGTGCCAGTAGTATCGGGACAGGAGGTAATCAGCCCCAGCATTTT. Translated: CASSIGTGGNQPQHF.

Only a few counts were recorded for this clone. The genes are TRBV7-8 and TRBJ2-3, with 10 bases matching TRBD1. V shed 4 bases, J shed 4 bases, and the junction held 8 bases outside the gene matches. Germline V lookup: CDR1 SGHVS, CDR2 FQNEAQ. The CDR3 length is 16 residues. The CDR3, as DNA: TGTGCCAGCAGCTCGCCCGGGACAGGGGTTCCAGATACGCAGTATTTT. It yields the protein CASSSPGTGVPDTQYF.

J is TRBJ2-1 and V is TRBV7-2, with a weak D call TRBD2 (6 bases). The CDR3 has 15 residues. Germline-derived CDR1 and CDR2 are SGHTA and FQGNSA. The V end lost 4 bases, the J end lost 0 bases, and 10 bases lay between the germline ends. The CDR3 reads CASSYGGSSYNEQFF. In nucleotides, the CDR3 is TGTGCCAGCAGCTATGGGGGGAGCTCCTACAATGAGCAGTTCTTC.

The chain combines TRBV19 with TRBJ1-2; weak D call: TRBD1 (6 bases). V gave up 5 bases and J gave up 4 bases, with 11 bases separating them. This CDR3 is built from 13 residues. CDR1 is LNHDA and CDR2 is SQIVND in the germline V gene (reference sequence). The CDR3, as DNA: TGTGCCAGTAGTCAGGACAGAATCTATGGCTACACCTTC. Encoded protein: CASSQDRIYGYTF.

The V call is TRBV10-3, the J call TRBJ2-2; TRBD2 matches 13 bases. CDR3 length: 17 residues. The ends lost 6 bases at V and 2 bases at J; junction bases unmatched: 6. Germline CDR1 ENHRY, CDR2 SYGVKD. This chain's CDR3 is CAIRGTSGTINTGELFF. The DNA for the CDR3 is TGTGCCATCAGGGGGACTAGCGGGACTATTAACACCGGGGAGCTGTTTTTT.

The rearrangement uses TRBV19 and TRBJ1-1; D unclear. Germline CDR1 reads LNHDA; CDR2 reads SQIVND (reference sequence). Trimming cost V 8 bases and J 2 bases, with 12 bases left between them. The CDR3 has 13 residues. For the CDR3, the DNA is TGTGCCAGTTTAGGAGGGTTCAACACTGAAGCTTTCTTT. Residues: CASLGGFNTEAFF.

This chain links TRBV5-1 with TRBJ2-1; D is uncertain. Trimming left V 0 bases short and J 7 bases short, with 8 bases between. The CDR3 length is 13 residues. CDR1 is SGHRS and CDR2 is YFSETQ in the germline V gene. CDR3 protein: CASSLDPSNEQFF. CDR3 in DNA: TGCGCCAGCAGCTTGGATCCTTCTAATGAGCAGTTCTTC.

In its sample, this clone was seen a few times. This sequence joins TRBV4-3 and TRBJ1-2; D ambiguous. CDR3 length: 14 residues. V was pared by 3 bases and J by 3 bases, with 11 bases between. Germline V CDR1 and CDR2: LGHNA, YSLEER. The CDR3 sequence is CASSQTAADYGYTF. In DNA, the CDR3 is TGCGCCAGCAGCCAGACGGCGGCCGACTATGGCTACACCTTC.

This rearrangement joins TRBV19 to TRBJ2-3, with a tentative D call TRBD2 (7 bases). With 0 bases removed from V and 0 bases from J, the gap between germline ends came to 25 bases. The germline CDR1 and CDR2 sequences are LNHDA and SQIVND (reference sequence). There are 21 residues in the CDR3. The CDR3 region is CASSIDLFGGGPRSSTDTQYF. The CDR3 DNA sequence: TGTGCCAGTAGTATAGATCTATTTGGGGGGGGCCCTCGTTCTAGCACAGATACGCAGTATTTT. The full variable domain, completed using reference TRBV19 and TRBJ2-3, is DGGITQSPKYLFRKEGQNVTLSCEQNLNHDAMYWYRQDPGQGLRLIYYSQIVNDFQKGDIAEGYSVSREKKESFPLTVTSAQKNPTAFYLCASSIDLFGGGPRSSTDTQYFGPGTRLTVL.

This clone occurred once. Here the CDR3 DNA reads TGCGCCAGGAGAGGACTAGCGGGGCCCAATGTGGAGTTCTTC. Residues: CARRGLAGPNVEFF. This chain uses TRBV10-1 with TRBJ2-1, with 12 bases matching TRBD2. Germline trimming cut 9 bases from V and 14 bases from J; bases unmatched to any gene: 14. This CDR3 contains 14 residues. Germline V gene data show CDR1 as WNHNN and CDR2 as SYGVQD (reference sequence).

CDR3 residues: CASSQDTVAGNNSPLHF. The CDR3 bases are TGTGCCAGCAGCCAAGATACGGTAGCCGGGAATAATTCACCCCTCCACTTT. The chain has TRBV4-2 and TRBJ1-6; D is unclear. Per germline, CDR1 LGHNA and CDR2 YNFKEQ. With 0 bases removed from V and 5 bases from J, the gap between germline ends came to 14 bases. This CDR3 has 17 residues.

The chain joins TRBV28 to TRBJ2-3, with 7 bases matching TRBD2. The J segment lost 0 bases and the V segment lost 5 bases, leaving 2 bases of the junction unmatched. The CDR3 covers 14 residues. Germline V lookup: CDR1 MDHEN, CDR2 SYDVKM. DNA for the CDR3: TGTGCCAGCAGTATCGGGGGGAGCACAGATACGCAGTATTTT. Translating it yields CASSIGGSTDTQYF.

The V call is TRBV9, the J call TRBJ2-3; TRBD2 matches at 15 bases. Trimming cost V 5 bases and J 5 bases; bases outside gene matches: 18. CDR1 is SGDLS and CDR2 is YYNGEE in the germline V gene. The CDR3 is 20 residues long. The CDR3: CASSDSQGLAGGAYGDTQYF. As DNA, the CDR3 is TGTGCCAGCAGTGATTCCCAGGGACTAGCGGGAGGAGCCTACGGAGATACGCAGTATTTT.

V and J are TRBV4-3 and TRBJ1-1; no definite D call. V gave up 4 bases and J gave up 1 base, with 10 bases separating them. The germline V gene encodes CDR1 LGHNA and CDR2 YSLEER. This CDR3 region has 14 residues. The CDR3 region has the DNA TGCGCCAGCAGCCCGTATGCCGGGAACACTGAAGCTTTCTTT. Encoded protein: CASSPYAGNTEAFF.

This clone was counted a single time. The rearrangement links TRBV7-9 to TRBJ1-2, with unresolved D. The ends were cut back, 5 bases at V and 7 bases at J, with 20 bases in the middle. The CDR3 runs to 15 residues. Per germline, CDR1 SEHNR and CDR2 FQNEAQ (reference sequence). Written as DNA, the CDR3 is TGTGCCAGCAGCCTCCTGAACGGGGTTCTGGGTGGCTACACCTTC. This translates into CASSLLNGVLGGYTF.